These T cell receptor beta chains were read from a single sample in a study of blood T cell repertoires in COVID-19. The method was immunoSEQ multiplex PCR; TCRdb's version includes in-frame clones alone and lacks a portion of them. The data show some 210,000 clones, with about 85% seen just once and approximately 19% held by the top ten. The sequenced material came from peripheral blood. The receptor set was obtained from a human donor in a cohort sampled during active COVID-19. The CDR3 runs from the conserved cysteine through the conserved F or W. A D gene is named only where the DNA matches it firmly. The listing skips clone size in some rows; elsewhere it reads once, few, many or a size class.

len: 13
d_gene: NA
j_gene: TRBJ1-1
abundance: NA
v_gene: TRBV29-1
CDR3nt: TGCAGCGTTGAAGAAAGTCGTGGGGGGGAAGCTTTCTTT
CDR3aa: CSVEESRGGEAFF

len: 14
d_gene: TRBD1
j_gene: TRBJ1-4
abundance: NA
v_gene: TRBV7-2
CDR3nt: TGTGCCAGCAGCTTTAGGCAGGGGGTTGAAAAACTGTTTTTT
CDR3aa: CASSFRQGVEKLFF

len: 12
d_gene: NA
j_gene: TRBJ2-3
abundance: NA
v_gene: TRBV5-1
CDR3nt: TGCGCCAGCAGCTTGGCCCGGGAAGCGCAGTATTTT
CDR3aa: CASSLAREAQYF

len: 14
d_gene: NA
j_gene: TRBJ1-4
abundance: NA
v_gene: TRBV30
CDR3nt: TGTGCCTGGAGTGATGGGGGCAGAAATGAAAAACTGTTTTTT
CDR3aa: CAWSDGGRNEKLFF

len: 14
d_gene: NA
j_gene: TRBJ1-2
abundance: NA
v_gene: TRBV3-1/TRBV3-2
CDR3nt: TGTGCCAGCAGCCACCGGACGGAAGGGGCAGGCTACACCTTC
CDR3aa: CASSHRTEGAGYTF

len: 11
d_gene: NA
j_gene: TRBJ1-2
abundance: NA
v_gene: TRBV5-6
CDR3nt: TGTGCCAGCAGCTTCCTATATGGCTACACCTTC
CDR3aa: CASSFLYGYTF

len: 18
d_gene: NA
j_gene: TRBJ2-6
abundance: NA
v_gene: TRBV18
CDR3nt: TGTGCCAGCTCACCACCGAACAGGTTAGCCTCTGGGGCCAACGTCCTGACTTTC
CDR3aa: CASSPPNRLASGANVLTF

len: 16
d_gene: TRBD2
j_gene: TRBJ2-1
abundance: NA
v_gene: TRBV15
CDR3nt: TGTGCCACCAGCAGAGGGCGGGAGTCGTCCTACAATGAGCAGTTCTTC
CDR3aa: CATSRGRESSYNEQFF

len: 11
d_gene: NA
j_gene: TRBJ2-5
abundance: NA
v_gene: TRBV20-1
CDR3nt: TGCAGTGCTAGACTCCTAGAGACCCAGTACTTC
CDR3aa: CSARLLETQYF

len: 15
d_gene: TRBD1
j_gene: TRBJ1-5
abundance: NA
v_gene: TRBV27
CDR3nt: TGTGCCAGCAGTTACGACAGGGGAACCGCTCAGCCCCAGCATTTT
CDR3aa: CASSYDRGTAQPQHF

len: 13
d_gene: NA
j_gene: TRBJ2-5
abundance: NA
v_gene: TRBV19
CDR3nt: TGTGCCAGTAGTAATGGACAAGAAGAGACCCAGTACTTC
CDR3aa: CASSNGQEETQYF

len: 14
d_gene: NA
j_gene: TRBJ2-5
abundance: NA
v_gene: TRBV2
CDR3nt: TGTGCCAGCGGATACCGACAGGCACAAGAGACCCAGTACTTC
CDR3aa: CASGYRQAQETQYF

len: 16
d_gene: NA
j_gene: TRBJ1-4
abundance: NA
v_gene: TRBV2
CDR3nt: TGTGCCAGCAGTGCAGACAGGCTTGCAACTAATGAAAAACTGTTTTTT
CDR3aa: CASSADRLATNEKLFF

len: 16
d_gene: NA
j_gene: TRBJ1-5
abundance: NA
v_gene: TRBV6-2/TRBV6-3
CDR3nt: TGTGCCAGCAGCCCTCGAGGGGGTTATAGCAATCAGCCCCAGCATTTT
CDR3aa: CASSPRGGYSNQPQHF

len: 17
d_gene: NA
j_gene: TRBJ2-6
abundance: NA
v_gene: TRBV6-1
CDR3nt: TGTGCCAGCAGTGTGATTAGGGGACTGGCTGGGGCCAACGTCCTGACTTTC
CDR3aa: CASSVIRGLAGANVLTF

len: 13
d_gene: NA
j_gene: TRBJ1-2
abundance: NA
v_gene: TRBV27
CDR3nt: TGTGCCAGCGGATACTCAGGGGTCCATGGCTACACCTTC
CDR3aa: CASGYSGVHGYTF

len: 13
d_gene: NA
j_gene: TRBJ2-1
abundance: NA
v_gene: TRBV5-1
CDR3nt: TGCGCCAGCAGCTTGGATAGACTGGGGGGGCAGTTCTTC
CDR3aa: CASSLDRLGGQFF

len: 15
d_gene: TRBD1
j_gene: TRBJ1-5
abundance: NA
v_gene: TRBV19
CDR3nt: TGTGCCAGTAGTAGCCCACAGGGGGGAGATCAGCCCCAGCATTTT
CDR3aa: CASSSPQGGDQPQHF

len: 18
d_gene: TRBD1
j_gene: TRBJ2-6
abundance: NA
v_gene: TRBV5-1
CDR3nt: TGCGCCAGCAGCTTTCCGGGACAGGGGATCTCTGGGGCCAACGTCCTGACTTTC
CDR3aa: CASSFPGQGISGANVLTF

len: 14
d_gene: NA
j_gene: TRBJ2-3
abundance: few
v_gene: TRBV19
CDR3nt: TGTGCCACCCACTGGGGACACCGCACAGATACGCAGTATTTT
CDR3aa: CATHWGHRTDTQYF

len: 14
d_gene: NA
j_gene: TRBJ1-5
abundance: NA
v_gene: TRBV28
CDR3nt: TGTGCCAGCAGCCGTTATACCGGTAATCAGCCCCAGCATTTT
CDR3aa: CASSRYTGNQPQHF

len: 11
d_gene: NA
j_gene: TRBJ2-7
abundance: NA
v_gene: TRBV19
CDR3nt: TGTGCCAGTAGCACACTATACGAGCAGTACTTC
CDR3aa: CASSTLYEQYF

len: 13
d_gene: NA
j_gene: TRBJ2-5
abundance: NA
v_gene: TRBV5-5
CDR3nt: TGTGCCAGCAGCTTCGGACTGGGGGAGACCCAGTACTTC
CDR3aa: CASSFGLGETQYF

len: 14
d_gene: NA
j_gene: TRBJ2-6
abundance: NA
v_gene: TRBV11-2
CDR3nt: TGTGCCAGCAGCTTAGGGCGGTGGGCCAACGTCCTGACTTTC
CDR3aa: CASSLGRWANVLTF

len: 14
d_gene: NA
j_gene: TRBJ1-1
abundance: NA
v_gene: TRBV9
CDR3nt: TGTGCCAGCAGCGTCACAGGGACGAACACTGAAGCTTTCTTT
CDR3aa: CASSVTGTNTEAFF

len: 13
d_gene: TRBD1
j_gene: TRBJ1-3
abundance: NA
v_gene: TRBV2
CDR3nt: TGTGCCAGCAGTGTGGGACAGGCACCTTTCATATATTTT
CDR3aa: CASSVGQAPFIYF

len: 13
d_gene: NA
j_gene: TRBJ1-5
abundance: NA
v_gene: TRBV11-1
CDR3nt: TGTGCCAGCAGCTTAGGGGCAGCTCAGCCCCAGCATTTT
CDR3aa: CASSLGAAQPQHF

len: 13
d_gene: TRBD2
j_gene: TRBJ2-3
abundance: NA
v_gene: TRBV10-3
CDR3nt: TGTGCCGTAGCGGGAGGGAGCACAGATACGCAGTATTTT
CDR3aa: CAVAGGSTDTQYF

len: 15
d_gene: NA
j_gene: TRBJ2-2
abundance: NA
v_gene: TRBV7-7
CDR3nt: TGTGCTAGCAGCTTAGCCCCGGCTCTAGGCGGGGAGCTGTTTTTT
CDR3aa: CASSLAPALGGELFF

len: 12
d_gene: NA
j_gene: TRBJ1-2
abundance: NA
v_gene: TRBV5-1
CDR3nt: TGCGCCAGCAGCTTGACGTTCCGGGGCTACACCTTC
CDR3aa: CASSLTFRGYTF

len: 16
d_gene: NA
j_gene: TRBJ1-6
abundance: NA
v_gene: TRBV28
CDR3nt: TGTGCCAGCAGTTTAGAGCAGGGGACAAAATTTTCACCCCTCCACTTT
CDR3aa: CASSLEQGTKFSPLHF

len: 14
d_gene: NA
j_gene: TRBJ2-6
abundance: NA
v_gene: TRBV7-3
CDR3nt: TGTGCCAGCAGCCCGGGGGCTGGGGCCAACGTCCTGACTTTC
CDR3aa: CASSPGAGANVLTF

len: 12
d_gene: TRBD1
j_gene: TRBJ1-2
abundance: NA
v_gene: TRBV29-1
CDR3nt: TGCAGCGTTGAAGCAGGGGGGAGGGGCTACACCTTC
CDR3aa: CSVEAGGRGYTF

len: 15
d_gene: NA
j_gene: TRBJ2-1
abundance: NA
v_gene: TRBV5-1
CDR3nt: TGCGCCAGCAGCCCGGACCTCAGGGGCAACGATGAGCAGTTCTTC
CDR3aa: CASSPDLRGNDEQFF

len: 17
d_gene: NA
j_gene: TRBJ2-3
abundance: few
v_gene: TRBV15
CDR3nt: TGTGCCACCAGCAGAGGGGTGCGAGCCCAGGACACAGATACGCAGTATTTT
CDR3aa: CATSRGVRAQDTDTQYF